This T cell receptor (beta chain) was recovered during a study of siplizumab effects on memory and regulatory T cells. As to this clone: What it binds is unknown.

General study findings and limits: Treatment with siplizumab left mappable alloreactive CD4+ clones averaging about 63% Treg-derived, compared with 25% to 30% in controls. Suppression by proliferating Tregs derived from siplizumab cultures was not verified. Major contributors to the alloresponse seemed to be naive T cells, which also appeared more diverse than memory cells.

Assays covered 10^5 or so TCR templates per sample. Here immunoSEQ multiplex PCR was the method, and the copy in TCRdb shows in-frame clones only, minus some. The sample holds approximately 100,000 clones; approximately 94% are singletons and the top ten take under 0.65%. This CDR3 comprises 16 residues. From germline, CDR1 is SEHNR and CDR2 FQNEAQ (reference sequence). The V end lost 0 bases, the J end lost 4 bases, and 13 bases lay between the germline ends. The chain combines TRBV7-9 with TRBJ1-3; D not resolved. The sequence derives from a human donor in good health. Source material: Tregs sorted from blood. The DNA of the CDR3 is TGTGCCAGCAGCTTAGCCGTCGCTCTGGGAGGAAACACCATATATTTT. It yields the protein CASSLAVALGGNTIYF.